This TCR beta chain was identified during a study of spatial heterogeneity in lung cancer. Study observations and caveats: Expanded tumor TCRs that were ubiquitous appeared in blood more at resection than follow-up.

Regarding time point: sample taken at primary tumor resection. Untreated early-stage non-small cell lung cancer patients, roughly 75 in total, were the donors. Whole RNA came from tumor, nontumor lung or frozen PBMC and was sequenced without being sorted. Trimming left V 4 bases short and J 0 bases short, with 9 bases between. CDR3 size: 15 residues. In germline, CDR1 is LNHDA, CDR2 SQIVND (reference sequence). MiXCR was run by TCRdb on the 5' RACE reads, yielding one entry per CDR3 protein. Of some 83,000 distinct CDR3 sequences in the sample, about 7.8% were seen once. The table lists this clonotype with many counts. Its antigen is not identified.

The receptor was derived from a male donor with early-stage non-small cell lung cancer. The chain carries TRBV19 and TRBJ2-2; maybe TRBD1 (6 bases). Sequenced material: PBMCs, taken at surgery. The CDR3 is CASSRSGANTGELFF. The CDR3 region has the DNA TGTGCCAGTAGTAGGTCAGGGGCGAACACCGGGGAGCTGTTTTTT. The full variable domain, with the rest looked up from reference TRBV19 and TRBJ2-2, is DGGITQSPKYLFRKEGQNVTLSCEQNLNHDAMYWYRQDPGQGLRLIYYSQIVNDFQKGDIAEGYSVSREKKESFPLTVTSAQKNPTAFYLCASSRSGANTGELFFGEGSRLTVL.